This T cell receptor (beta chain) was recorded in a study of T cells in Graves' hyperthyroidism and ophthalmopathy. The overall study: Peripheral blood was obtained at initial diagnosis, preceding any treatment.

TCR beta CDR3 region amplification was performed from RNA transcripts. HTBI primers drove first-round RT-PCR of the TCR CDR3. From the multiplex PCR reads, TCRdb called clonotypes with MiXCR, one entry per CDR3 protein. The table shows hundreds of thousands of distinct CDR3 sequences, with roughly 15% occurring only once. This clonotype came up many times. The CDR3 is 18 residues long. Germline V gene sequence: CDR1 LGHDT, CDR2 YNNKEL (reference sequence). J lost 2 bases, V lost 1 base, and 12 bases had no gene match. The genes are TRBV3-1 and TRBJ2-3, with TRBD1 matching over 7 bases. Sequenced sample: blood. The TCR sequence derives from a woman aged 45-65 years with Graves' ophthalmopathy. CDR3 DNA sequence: TGTGCCAGCAGCCAAGTTGGAAGGGGGCGTCCGTACACAGATACGCAGTATTTT. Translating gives CASSQVGRGRPYTDTQYF.